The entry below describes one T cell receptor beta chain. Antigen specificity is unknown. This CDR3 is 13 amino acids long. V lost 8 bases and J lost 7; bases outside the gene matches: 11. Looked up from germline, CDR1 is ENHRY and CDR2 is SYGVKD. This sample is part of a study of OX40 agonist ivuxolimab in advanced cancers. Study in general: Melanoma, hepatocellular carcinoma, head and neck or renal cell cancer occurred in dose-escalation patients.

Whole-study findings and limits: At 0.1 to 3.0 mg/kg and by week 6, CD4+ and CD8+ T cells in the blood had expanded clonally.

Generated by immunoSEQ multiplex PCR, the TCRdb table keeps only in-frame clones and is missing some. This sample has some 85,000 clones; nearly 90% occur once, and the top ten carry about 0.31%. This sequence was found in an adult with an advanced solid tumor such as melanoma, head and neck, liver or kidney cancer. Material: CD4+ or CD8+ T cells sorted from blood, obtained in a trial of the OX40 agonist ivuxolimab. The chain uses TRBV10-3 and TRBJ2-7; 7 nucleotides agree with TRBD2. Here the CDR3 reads CAIEGNTGGEQYF. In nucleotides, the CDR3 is TGTGCCATCGAGGGGAATACCGGGGGGGAGCAGTACTTC.